Below, one T cell receptor (beta chain) is given with its context. This sample was taken from a study of monozygotic twins with inflammatory bowel disease. Per individual sample, eight separate reactions were used to make cDNA. From its re-call of the 5' RACE reads, TCRdb lists each CDR3 protein once, without DNA. Its clone listing holds hundreds of thousands of distinct CDR3 sequences. The TCR comes from a human donor with ulcerative colitis or Crohn's disease, or a healthy co-twin of an affected twin (not recorded which). Sequencing was carried out using blood.

The CDR3 reads CASSLGPRGEQYF. V gene TRBV7-2 combines with J gene TRBJ2-7; without DNA, the TCRdb call of TRBD1 cannot be checked. The CDR3 is 13 residues long. Germline loops: CDR1 SGHTA, CDR2 FQGNSA.